This T cell receptor beta chain was captured in a study of blood T cells in healthy people across ages. As for the study in general: Template switching picked up about one barcoded beta molecule for each two T cells. Study-level results: Strongly correlated with naive T cell percentage was TCR beta diversity.

Then a second PCR, running roughly 6 to 11 cycles, was carried out with a sample-barcoded 5' primer and a J-beta primer mix. TCRdb itself ran the 5' RACE reads through MiXCR, one entry per CDR3 protein. The sample consists of 600,000 to 850,000 distinct CDR3 sequences, roughly 44% of them appearing once. The sample providers were healthy Caucasian people from Russia, aged about 6 to 90. Worth noting for this clonotype: Its antigen is unknown.

The CDR3 sequence is 15 residues long. V was trimmed by 1 base and J by 4 bases, leaving 10 bases between them. Germline CDR1 reads MGHRA; CDR2 reads YSYEKL. Input material: blood. This sequence originates from a woman aged 60-75 years in good health. The gene calls are TRBV4-1 and TRBJ1-4; no clear D. The CDR3 loop reads CASSQGVFINEKLFF. As DNA, the CDR3 is TGCGCCAGCAGCCAAGGGGTCTTTATTAATGAAAAACTGTTTTTT.